One sample yielded the 15 T cell receptor beta chains listed below, sequenced in a study of cytomegalovirus exposure and HLA in healthy donors. The PCR had 60 Vbeta and 13 Jbeta primers. Sequenced by immunoSEQ multiplex PCR; TCRdb stores in-frame clones only, minus some. The table has some 160,000 clones, 77% seen once. The sequencing sample was made of PBMCs. The source is a woman aged 30 to 39 in good health and CMV-seronegative.

The chain joins TRBV5-1 to TRBJ2-3; 7 bases line up with TRBD2. The CDR3 extends over 15 amino acids. V trimming: 5 bases; J trimming: 1 base; junction bases outside the gene matches: 7. Per the germline V gene, CDR1 is SGHRS and CDR2 is YFSETQ. CDR3 protein: CASSLLGGGTDTQYF. For the CDR3, the DNA is TGCGCCAGCAGTCTTCTTGGGGGGGGCACAGATACGCAGTATTTT.

The chain is built from TRBV11-3 and TRBJ2-3, with D uncertain. Germline V lookup: CDR1 SGHNT, CDR2 YENEEA. The CDR3 is 14 residues long. V gave up 1 base and J gave up 2 bases, with 7 bases separating them. The CDR3, as DNA: TGTGCCAGCAGCTTAGGAGCCTTCACAGATACGCAGTATTTT. Protein sequence: CASSLGAFTDTQYF.

V and J are TRBV28 and TRBJ2-3; 10 nucleotides agree with TRBD2. In germline, CDR1 is MDHEN, CDR2 SYDVKM. The CDR3 sequence is 17 residues long. V was clipped by 6 bases and J by 0 bases; unmatched bases: 9. DNA of the CDR3: TGTGCCAGCAGGCCGGACCTAGCGGGAGCAAGCACAGATACGCAGTATTTT. It yields the protein CASRPDLAGASTDTQYF.

The chain has TRBV4-1 and TRBJ2-7; TRBD1 matches 7 bases. This CDR3 region has 14 residues. V lost 1 base to trimming and J lost 5 bases; unmatched junction nucleotides: 5. Per germline, CDR1 MGHRA and CDR2 YSYEKL. The CDR3 DNA reads TGCGCCAGCAGCCAAGTACTACAGGGGAACGAGCAGTACTTC. The encoded protein is CASSQVLQGNEQYF.

The chain couples TRBV5-1 to TRBJ1-2, with D perhaps matching TRBD1 (6 bases). V was clipped by 3 bases and J by 0 bases, with 9 bases between them. This CDR3 region has 14 residues. The germline V gene encodes CDR1 SGHRS and CDR2 YFSETQ. CDR3 coding DNA: TGCGCCAGCAGCTCGGGACAACCTAACTATGGCTACACCTTC. Translated: CASSSGQPNYGYTF.

V and J are TRBV5-6 and TRBJ2-5; 9 bases agree with TRBD1. Trimming at V came to 4 bases and at J to 4 bases, leaving 5 bases not matched to a gene. The CDR3 runs to 14 residues. Germline CDR1 reads SGHDT; CDR2 reads YYEEEE. The CDR3 loop reads CASSRGTGTETQYF. The CDR3 DNA reads TGTGCCAGCAGCCGCGGGACAGGGACAGAGACCCAGTACTTC.

The genes are TRBV19 and TRBJ1-5; the D is unclear. The CDR3 covers 14 residues. The V end lost 4 bases, the J end lost 7 bases, and 14 bases lay between the germline ends. Per germline, CDR1 LNHDA and CDR2 SQIVND (reference sequence). CDR3 sequence reads: CASSTSRERQPQHF. As DNA, the CDR3 is TGTGCCAGTAGTACGTCCCGAGAGAGGCAGCCCCAGCATTTT.

The chain joins TRBV7-8 to TRBJ2-2; 7 nucleotides agree with TRBD1. CDR1 is SGHVS and CDR2 is FQNEAQ in the germline V gene. Unmatched junction bases numbered 3, after V lost 5 bases and J lost 0 bases. The length of the CDR3 is 15 residues. The CDR3 here is CASSPQGANTGELFF. Here the CDR3 DNA reads TGTGCCAGCAGCCCCCAGGGGGCGAACACCGGGGAGCTGTTTTTT.

The V call is TRBV6-6, the J call TRBJ2-1; a weak D match, TRBD2 (6 bases). Germline V lookup: CDR1 MNHNY, CDR2 SVGAGI (reference sequence). Trimming pared 8 bases from V and 7 bases from J, leaving 15 bases between. This CDR3 is built from 13 residues. For the CDR3, the DNA is TGTGCCAGCCAGGGACTTGTAGGGAATGAGCAGTTCTTC. Translation gives CASQGLVGNEQFF.

V usage is TRBV19 and J usage is TRBJ1-5, with a weak D call TRBD1 (6 bases). This CDR3 has 14 amino acids. V was pared by 3 bases and J by 3 bases, with 9 bases between. Germline V gene lookup returns CDR1 LNHDA and CDR2 SQIVND (reference sequence). CDR3 in amino acids: CASSMDSFNQPQHF. The DNA of the CDR3 is TGTGCCAGTAGTATGGACAGTTTCAATCAGCCCCAGCATTTT.

The V and J genes are TRBV7-3 and TRBJ2-7, with D possibly matching TRBD1 (7 bases). Germline CDR1 is SGHTA and CDR2 is FQGTGA. Trimming pared 5 bases from V and 1 base from J, leaving 15 bases between. The CDR3 length is 15 residues. CDR3 DNA: TGTGCCAGCAGCCCGCAGACAGGGACTTCCTACGAGCAGTACTTC. Encoded protein: CASSPQTGTSYEQYF.

In this sample, this clone turned up a few times. This chain joins TRBV10-2 and TRBJ1-1; the D gene is possibly TRBD1 (5 bases). From germline, CDR1 is WSHSY and CDR2 SAAADI. V was pared by 4 bases and J by 1 base, with 16 bases between. The CDR3 has 16 amino acids. The CDR3 here is CASSGGNTGQNTEAFF. Here the CDR3 DNA reads TGCGCCAGCAGTGGTGGAAATACCGGACAGAACACTGAAGCTTTCTTT.

V and J are TRBV7-9 and TRBJ1-2; unclear D gene. The V gene lost 5 bases and the J gene lost 3 bases, with 10 bases spanning the gap. Germline CDR1 reads SEHNR; CDR2 reads FQNEAQ (reference sequence). This CDR3 is built from 13 residues. The DNA for the CDR3 is TGTGCCAGCAGCCCCGGAGTACACTATGGCTACACCTTC. Amino acids: CASSPGVHYGYTF.

The chain joins TRBV6-1 to TRBJ1-2, with 11 bases that match TRBD1. Germline assignment: CDR1 MNHNS and CDR2 SASEGT. V was pared by 6 bases and J by 9 bases, with 12 bases of the junction left unmatched. There are 15 residues in the CDR3. The CDR3 region has the DNA TGTGCCAGCAGGGACAGGGGGCGCGGGTGGATGCGCTACACCTTC. Amino acid sequence: CASRDRGRGWMRYTF.

There are a few counts of this clone. The chain employs TRBV29-1 and TRBJ1-2, with D possibly matching TRBD1 (5 bases). The CDR3 is 11 amino acids. V was cut by 4 bases and J by 3 bases, with 6 bases left in between. The V gene's germline CDR1 is SQVTM and CDR2 ANQGSEA. CDR3 bases: TGCAGCGTTGGGGGGGACTATGGCTACACCTTC. It is translated as CSVGGDYGYTF.